Included here is one T cell receptor (beta chain) sequence, with context. The antigen is not known. The V and J ends lost 4 bases and 2 bases, in that order; junction bases with no gene match: 10. CDR3 size: 16 residues. Germline values: CDR1 KGHSH, CDR2 LQKENI. This record comes from a study of radiation and T cells in renal cell carcinoma. Whole-study results and caveats: From baseline, blood top tumor clonotypes peaked at 2 weeks post-radiation.

Produced via immunoSEQ multiplex PCR; TCRdb's table is partial and in-frame only. The sample has roughly 64,000 clones, 60% to 85% seen once; the top ten hold around 6.8%. Noted time point: blood 4 weeks post-SBRT, at nephrectomy. Specified treatment: 15 Gy SBRT to primary tumor, nephrectomy 4 weeks later. Blood was sampled at baseline, 2 weeks and 4 weeks after SBRT. Sequences were derived from blood, sampled from a patient whose treatment included radiotherapy and nephrectomy. V usage is TRBV18 and J usage is TRBJ1-2; TRBD1 agrees at 7 bases. This clonotype was obtained from a man in his sixties with renal cell carcinoma. The CDR3 DNA reads as TGTGCCAGCTCACAATCCGGGACAGCTTCGAACTATGGCTACACCTTC. This encodes CASSQSGTASNYGYTF.